This TCR beta chain appears in the sequencing data of a study of siplizumab effects on memory and regulatory T cells. The study's findings and limits: Naive T cells were seemingly more diverse than memory cells, and major contributions to the alloresponse seemed to be made by them. Siplizumab cultures yielded proliferating Tregs whose suppressive function was not confirmed. Unstimulated subsets accounted for the mapping of only a minor share of the clones that were alloreactive. Naive-or-memory phenotypes were unassignable for roughly 80-97% of proliferating CD4+ or CD8+ clones.

Trimming stripped 4 bases from V and 3 bases from J, with 4 bases between. CDR3 size: 11 residues. Germline-derived CDR1 and CDR2 are SGHVS and FQNEAQ. Sequencing used immunoSEQ multiplex PCR; TCRdb keeps in-frame clones, though not all of them. The table has roughly 120,000 clones, more than 90% seen once. About this clone itself: Antigen specificity is unknown.

The rearrangement links TRBV7-8 to TRBJ2-7; unclear D gene. This clonotype was obtained from a human donor in good health. The sample comprised CD4+ T cells sorted from blood. CDR3 sequence (DNA): TGTGCCAGCAGCTCCCGCTACGAGCAGTACTTC. Its protein is CASSSRYEQYF.